The rows below give T cell receptor beta chains drawn from one sample of a study of response to subunit inactivated influenza vaccine. Via MiXCR, TCRdb re-called the RT-PCR reads, giving one row per CDR3 protein. This table holds 500,000 to 600,000 distinct CDR3 sequences, under 15% found once. Specimen: PBMCs from blood, collected more than 35 days after vaccination. The receptors were sampled from a man aged 45-65 years who received an inactivated influenza vaccine. CDR3s include the opening cysteine and the closing phenylalanine or tryptophan. A D gene is named only where the DNA matches it firmly. Clone sizes are given selectively: once, few, many, or a class where the clone is expanded.

TRBD1	TRBV7-2	.	TRBJ2-7	CASSSDRAAPYEQYF	TGTGCCAGCAGCTCAGACAGGGCCGCCCCCTACGAGCAGTACTTC
.	TRBV7-2	few	TRBJ1-1	CASSLTTYTEAFF	TGTGCCAGCAGCTTAACTACCTACACTGAAGCTTTCTTT
.	TRBV4-3	few	TRBJ2-7	CASSQSSGSPAYEQYF	TGCGCCAGCAGCCAGTCGTCCGGGAGCCCAGCCTACGAGCAGTACTTC
TRBD1	TRBV20-1	few	TRBJ1-2	CSARGLDRRDYGYTF	TGCAGTGCTAGAGGTTTGGACAGGCGGGACTATGGCTACACCTTC
TRBD1	TRBV20-1	many	TRBJ2-5	CSASLGQLGETQYF	TGCAGTGCTAGTCTGGGACAGTTGGGGGAGACCCAGTACTTC
.	TRBV7-2	few	TRBJ2-5	CASSSHIQETQYF	TGTGCCAGCAGCTCACACATTCAAGAGACCCAGTACTTC
.	TRBV5-1	.	TRBJ1-1	CASSPQPPGVTEAFF	TGCGCCAGCAGCCCACAGCCGCCAGGGGTGACTGAAGCTTTCTTT
.	TRBV4-1	.	TRBJ2-7	CASSHWLNYEQYF	TGCGCCAGCAGCCATTGGCTGAACTACGAGCAGTACTTC
.	TRBV5-1	few	TRBJ2-7	CASSLVAGFSYEQYF	TGCGCCAGCAGCTTGGTGGCCGGATTCAGCTACGAGCAGTACTTC
TRBD2	TRBV20-1	.	TRBJ2-2	CSAPRRLAGNTGELFF	TGCAGTGCTCCCCGCCGACTAGCGGGGAACACCGGGGAGCTGTTTTTT
.	TRBV9	many	TRBJ2-2	CASSGGGTGELFF	TGTGCCAGCAGTGGGGGCGGCACCGGGGAGCTGTTTTTT
.	TRBV19	.	TRBJ2-7	CASSIIGGTYEQYF	TGTGCCAGTAGTATCATTGGCGGGACCTACGAGCAGTACTTC
TRBD1	TRBV20-1	.	TRBJ2-7	CSARDQGAFYEQYF	TGCAGTGCTAGGGATCAGGGGGCGTTCTACGAGCAGTACTTC
TRBD1	TRBV5-1	once	TRBJ2-3	CASSKDRGTDTQYF	TGCGCCAGCAGCAAGGACAGGGGCACAGATACGCAGTATTTT
TRBD1	TRBV29-1	many	TRBJ2-1	CSVDRGLYNEQFF	TGCAGCGTTGACAGGGGGCTTTACAATGAGCAGTTCTTC
TRBD2	TRBV10-2	.	TRBJ2-2	CASRTSGRRTGELFF	TGCGCCAGCAGGACTAGCGGGCGCCGAACCGGGGAGCTGTTTTTT
.	TRBV6-5	many	TRBJ2-7	CASSRTLGEQYF	TGTGCCAGCAGCCGGACCCTGGGGGAGCAGTACTTC
.	TRBV4-3	.	TRBJ2-7	CASSLSLGVSPRYEQYF	TGCGCCAGCAGCCTGAGTCTCGGCGTCAGCCCTCGCTACGAGCAGTACTTC
.	TRBV6-1	few	TRBJ2-1	CASSRSFTYNEQFF	TGTGCCAGCAGTAGAAGCTTCACCTACAATGAGCAGTTCTTC
.	TRBV7-9	few	TRBJ2-2	CASSSLPRELFF	TGTGCCAGCAGCTCCCTCCCCAGGGAGCTGTTTTTT
.	TRBV6-2/TRBV6-3	.	TRBJ1-1	CASSYPRQMNTEAFF	TGTGCCAGCAGTTATCCCCGACAGATGAACACTGAAGCTTTCTTT
TRBD1	TRBV3-1	.	TRBJ1-5	CASSTGTGGRSSNQPQHF	TGTGCCAGCAGTACCGGGACAGGGGGTCGATCGAGCAATCAGCCCCAGCATTTT
.	TRBV4-3	few	TRBJ2-1	CASSPQGIVTYNEQFF	TGCGCCAGCAGCCCTCAGGGTATCGTCACTTACAATGAGCAGTTCTTC
.	TRBV7-2	few	TRBJ2-1	CASSSGRPQGQFF	TGTGCCAGCAGCTCCGGACGGCCACAAGGGCAGTTCTTC
.	TRBV10-1	few	TRBJ2-3	CASNPGLGGTDTQYF	TGCGCCAGCAACCCGGGACTTGGAGGCACAGATACGCAGTATTTT
TRBD2	TRBV5-1	.	TRBJ2-1	CASGQREGSRSF	TGCGCCAGCGGCCAGCGGGAGGGGTCTAGAAGCTTC
.	TRBV20-1	few	TRBJ2-6	CSAQMTGVGANVLTF	TGCAGTGCTCAGATGACAGGAGTTGGGGCCAACGTCCTGACTTTC
TRBD1	TRBV12-3/TRBV12-4	.	TRBJ1-1	CASSAEQGVGTEAFF	TGTGCCAGCAGTGCCGAACAGGGGGTGGGCACTGAAGCTTTCTTT
TRBD1	TRBV11-2	few	TRBJ2-2	CASSLDRGRNTGELFF	TGTGCCAGCAGCTTAGACAGGGGGCGGAACACCGGGGAGCTGTTTTTT
.	TRBV3-1	few	TRBJ1-2	CASRGREGNYGYTF	TGTGCCAGCAGGGGACGGGAAGGGAACTATGGCTACACCTTC
.	TRBV9	.	TRBJ1-5	CASSEDPGGDRNQPQHF	TGTGCCAGCAGCGAGGACCCGGGGGGGGATCGGAATCAGCCCCAGCATTTT
TRBD2	TRBV12-3/TRBV12-4	many	TRBJ2-3	CASSRLAGVTDTQYF	TGTGCCAGCAGCCGACTAGCGGGGGTAACAGATACGCAGTATTTT
.	TRBV5-5	many	TRBJ1-2	CASSLDWDKGYTF	TGTGCCAGCAGCTTGGATTGGGACAAGGGCTACACCTTC
TRBD1	TRBV6-1	.	TRBJ1-3	CASTQGGAVSGNTIYF	TGTGCCAGCACCCAGGGGGGGGCCGTCTCTGGAAACACCATATATTTT
TRBD1	TRBV20-1	few	TRBJ1-2	CSAGGDRAYGYTF	TGCAGTGCTGGTGGGGACAGGGCGTATGGCTACACCTTC
TRBD1	TRBV4-1	many	TRBJ1-1	CASSRGDRPNTEAFF	TGCGCCAGCAGCCGAGGGGACAGGCCGAACACTGAAGCTTTCTTT
.	TRBV2	few	TRBJ2-2	CASSVLQGAGELFF	TGTGCCAGCAGTGTCCTCCAGGGTGCCGGGGAGCTGTTTTTT
.	TRBV5-1	.	TRBJ1-1	CASSYRPQGPNTEAFF	TGCGCCAGCAGCTATCGCCCCCAGGGACCGAACACTGAAGCTTTCTTT
.	TRBV21-1	few	TRBJ2-5	CASSKEAGANQETQYF	TGTGCCAGCAGCAAAGAGGCGGGGGCAAACCAAGAGACCCAGTACTTC
TRBD2	TRBV7-9	.	TRBJ2-1	CASSAKRGGSYNEQFF	TGTGCCAGCAGCGCAAAGCGGGGGGGATCCTACAATGAGCAGTTCTTC
.	TRBV20-1	.	TRBJ1-1	CSASGGGPGTEAFF	TGCAGTGCTAGCGGCGGGGGGCCGGGCACTGAAGCTTTCTTT
.	TRBV6-2/TRBV6-3	.	TRBJ2-1	CASSFDPTGFNEQFF	TGTGCCAGCAGTTTTGACCCAACAGGGTTCAATGAGCAGTTCTTC
.	TRBV25-1	.	TRBJ1-1	CASSEWGEGSDTEAFF	TGTGCCAGCAGTGAATGGGGTGAGGGGTCGGACACTGAAGCTTTCTTT
.	TRBV15	once	TRBJ1-1	CATSRDPVTLAFF	TGTGCCACCAGCAGAGATCCGGTAACTTTAGCTTTCTTT
.	TRBV6-1	.	TRBJ2-3	CASRGESGRGAITDTQYF	TGTGCCAGCAGGGGAGAATCTGGTCGGGGGGCGATCACAGATACGCAGTATTTT
TRBD1	TRBV15	few	TRBJ2-1	CATSRAGGQGYNEQFF	TGTGCCACCAGCAGGGCGGGGGGACAGGGGTACAATGAGCAGTTCTTC
TRBD1	TRBV7-2	many	TRBJ2-3	CASSLGTGSPTQYF	TGTGCCAGCAGCTTAGGGACAGGGAGCCCTACGCAGTATTTT
TRBD2	TRBV6-5	.	TRBJ2-5	CASSYGVAGGVETQYF	TGTGCCAGCAGTTACGGAGTAGCGGGGGGGGTAGAGACCCAGTACTTC
.	TRBV11-2	many	TRBJ2-2	CASSQLTMNTGELFF	TGTGCCAGCAGCCAGCTTACAATGAACACCGGGGAGCTGTTTTTT
.	TRBV6-1	few	TRBJ1-3	CASSERWGNGNTIYF	TGTGCCAGCAGTGAACGATGGGGGAATGGAAACACCATATATTTT
TRBD1	TRBV24-1	.	TRBJ2-1	CATSDSGTGVYNEQFF	TGTGCCACCAGTGACTCCGGGACAGGGGTCTACAATGAGCAGTTCTTC
.	TRBV20-1	few	TRBJ2-5	CSARTSRGKETQYF	TGCAGTGCTAGGACGTCACGGGGCAAAGAGACCCAGTACTTC